This TCR beta chain was documented in a study of PD-1 blockade in classical Hodgkin lymphoma. General study findings and limits: Exclusion covered patients beginning nivolumab under 1 year post-ASCT. Compared with healthy donors, newly diagnosed patients reportedly showed lower baseline TCR diversity. Significantly greater TCR diversity emerged by C4D1 in CD4+ cells but not CD8+ cells.

Germline V CDR1 and CDR2: SGHRS, YFSETQ. Unmatched junction bases numbered 9, after V lost 2 bases and J lost 8 bases. The length of the CDR3 is 15 residues. With no exception, relapse followed autologous stem cell transplantation in all patients, and brentuximab vedotin exposure varied. This table comes from immunoSEQ multiplex PCR, and its TCRdb copy is limited to in-frame clones, with some not included. Here the sample spans 40,000 to 50,000 clones, around 83% being singletons. On this clone itself: Its antigen is still unknown.

Material: peripheral blood mononuclear cells (PBMCs), obtained before the second cycle of nivolumab. The gene calls are TRBV5-1 and TRBJ2-1; 8 nucleotides line up with TRBD2. This receptor was taken from a human donor with classical Hodgkin lymphoma. The CDR3 loop is CASSFSAAGVDEQFF. DNA for the CDR3: TGCGCCAGCAGCTTTTCGGCAGCGGGAGTCGATGAGCAGTTCTTC. Looking up the rest from reference TRBV5-1 and TRBJ2-1 gives the full variable domain: KAGVTQTPRYLIKTRGQQVTLSCSPISGHRSVSWYQQTPGQGLQFLFEYFSETQRNKGNFPGRFSGRQFSNSRSEMNVSTLELGDSALYLCASSFSAAGVDEQFFGPGTRLTVL.